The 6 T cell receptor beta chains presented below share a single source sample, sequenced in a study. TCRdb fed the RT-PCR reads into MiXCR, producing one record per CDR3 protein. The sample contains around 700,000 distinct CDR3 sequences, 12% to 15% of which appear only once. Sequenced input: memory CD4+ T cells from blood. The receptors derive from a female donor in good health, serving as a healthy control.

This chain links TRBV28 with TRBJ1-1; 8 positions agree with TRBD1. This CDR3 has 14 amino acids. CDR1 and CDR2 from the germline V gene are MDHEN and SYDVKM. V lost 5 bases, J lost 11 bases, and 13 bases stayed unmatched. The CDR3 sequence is CASSKTGDFMGAFF. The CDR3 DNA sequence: TGTGCCAGCAGTAAGACAGGGGACTTTATGGGGGCTTTCTTT.

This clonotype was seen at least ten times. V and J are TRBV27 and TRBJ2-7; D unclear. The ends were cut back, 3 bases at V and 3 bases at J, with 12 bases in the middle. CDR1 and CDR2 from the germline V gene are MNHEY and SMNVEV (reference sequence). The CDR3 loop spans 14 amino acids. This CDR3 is CASSLMGQDYEQYF. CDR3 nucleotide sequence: TGTGCCAGCAGTTTGATGGGCCAGGACTACGAGCAGTACTTC.

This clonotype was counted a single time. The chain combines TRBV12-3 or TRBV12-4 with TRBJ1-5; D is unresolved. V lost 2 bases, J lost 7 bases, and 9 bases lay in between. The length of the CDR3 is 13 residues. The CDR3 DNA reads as TGTGCCAGCAGTTTAAGGACGTACCAGCCCCAGCATTTT. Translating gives CASSLRTYQPQHF.

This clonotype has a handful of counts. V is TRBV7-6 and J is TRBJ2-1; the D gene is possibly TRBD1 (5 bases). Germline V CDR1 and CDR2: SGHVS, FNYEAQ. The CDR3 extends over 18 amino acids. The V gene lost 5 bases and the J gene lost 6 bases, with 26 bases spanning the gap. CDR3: CASSPQMPGVLGLNEQFF. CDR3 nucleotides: TGTGCCAGCAGCCCTCAAATGCCCGGAGTTCTGGGGCTCAATGAGCAGTTCTTC.

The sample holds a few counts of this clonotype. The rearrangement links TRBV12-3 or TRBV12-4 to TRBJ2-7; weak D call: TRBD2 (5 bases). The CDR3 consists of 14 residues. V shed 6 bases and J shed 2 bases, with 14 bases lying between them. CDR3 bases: TGTGCCAGCAGCACTCACGGGGAGACCTACGAGCAGTACTTC. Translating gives CASSTHGETYEQYF.

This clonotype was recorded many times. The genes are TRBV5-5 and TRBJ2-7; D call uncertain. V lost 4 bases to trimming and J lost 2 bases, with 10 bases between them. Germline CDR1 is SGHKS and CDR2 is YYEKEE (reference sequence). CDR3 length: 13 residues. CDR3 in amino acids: CASSREGAYEQYF. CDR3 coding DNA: TGTGCCAGCAGCAGAGAAGGAGCCTACGAGCAGTACTTC.